The 23 T cell receptor beta chains listed next were all sequenced from one sample in a study of technical replicates of blood from a handful of donors. This table comes from immunoSEQ multiplex PCR, and its TCRdb copy is limited to in-frame clones, with some not included. Of around 85,000 clones in the sample, 94% were seen once. Material for sequencing was T cells isolated from PBMCs. The receptor source for this set is a human donor in good health.

This chain links TRBV7-8 with TRBJ2-1, with 7 bases that match TRBD2. V was clipped by 0 bases and J by 4 bases; unmatched bases: 12. Germline lookup yields CDR1 SGHVS and CDR2 FQNEAQ. This CDR3 has 18 residues. CDR3 DNA sequence: TGTGCCAGCAGCTTAGCGAACCACCTGGGAGGGACTTACAATGAGCAGTTCTTC. Its protein product is CASSLANHLGGTYNEQFF. Looking up the rest from reference TRBV7-8 and TRBJ2-1 gives the full variable domain: GAGVSQSPRYKVAKRGQDVALRCDPISGHVSLFWYQQALGQGPEFLTYFQNEAQLDKSGLPSDRFFAERPEGSVSTLKIQRTQQEDSAVYLCASSLANHLGGTYNEQFFGPGTRLTVL.

This chain connects TRBV6-5 to TRBJ1-1, with TRBD1 as a possible D gene (6 bases). The CDR3 length is 13 residues. CDR1 is MNHEY, CDR2 SVGAGI, per germline. Trimming left V 8 bases short and J 7 bases short, with 17 bases between. The CDR3 spells CASRYTGINEAFF. The CDR3 DNA reads as TGTGCCAGCCGCTACACAGGGATTAATGAAGCTTTCTTT.

The genes are TRBV7-9 and TRBJ1-1; 7 nucleotides align to TRBD1. With V trimmed by 6 bases and J by 7 bases, 5 bases remained unmatched. The germline V gene has CDR1 SEHNR and CDR2 FQNEAQ (reference sequence). The CDR3 sequence is 12 residues long. The CDR3 loop is CASSTGTDEAFF. The DNA of the CDR3 is TGTGCCAGCAGTACCGGGACAGATGAAGCTTTCTTT.

The chain uses TRBV5-1 and TRBJ2-3, with D uncertain. Looked up from germline, CDR1 is SGHRS and CDR2 is YFSETQ. V lost 4 bases, J lost 1 base, and 16 bases lay in between. The CDR3 totals 16 residues. CDR3 protein: CASSPRLILGTDTQYF. DNA for the CDR3: TGCGCCAGCAGCCCGAGACTCATCTTGGGCACAGATACGCAGTATTTT.

The V gene is TRBV7-9, the J gene TRBJ2-7; 10 bases agree with TRBD2. With 1 base clipped from V and 6 bases from J, the junction kept 9 bases outside the gene matches. The CDR3 contains 16 residues. Looked up from germline, CDR1 is SEHNR and CDR2 is FQNEAQ (reference sequence). CDR3 coding DNA: TGTGCCAGCAGCTTAGATACTAGCGGGACGTTCTCCGAGCAGTACTTC. Translated: CASSLDTSGTFSEQYF.

The chain is built from TRBV19 and TRBJ1-5, with TRBD1 matching 12 bases. This CDR3 comprises 16 residues. With 6 bases clipped from V and 8 bases from J, the junction kept 11 bases outside the gene matches. CDR1 is LNHDA and CDR2 is SQIVND in the germline V gene (reference sequence). CDR3 sequence (DNA): TGTGCCAGTAGCGACCCCGGGACAGGGGGCTGGAAGCCCCAGCATTTT. Its protein product is CASSDPGTGGWKPQHF.

This chain uses TRBV5-1 with TRBJ1-6; D gene ambiguous. Trimming left V 5 bases short and J 0 bases short, with 12 bases between. Germline loops: CDR1 SGHRS, CDR2 YFSETQ. The CDR3 is made up of 16 amino acids. CDR3 residues: CASRYSSSSYNSPLHF. The CDR3, as DNA: TGCGCCAGCAGATACAGTTCGAGCTCCTATAATTCACCCCTCCACTTT.

The chain carries TRBV9 and TRBJ2-5; 10 nucleotides align to TRBD2. The CDR3 loop spans 16 amino acids. CDR1 and CDR2 (germline): SGDLS, YYNGEE. The J segment lost 5 bases and the V segment lost 4 bases, leaving 11 bases of the junction unmatched. CDR3 in amino acids: CASSIAGGRPPETQYF. The CDR3 DNA reads as TGTGCCAGCAGCATAGCGGGGGGTCGCCCCCCGGAGACCCAGTACTTC.

V gene TRBV11-3 combines with J gene TRBJ1-1; D unresolved. V lost 5 bases, J lost 6 bases, and 13 bases lay in between. The CDR3 runs 13 residues. Looked up from germline, CDR1 is SGHNT and CDR2 is YENEEA. Here the CDR3 DNA reads TGTGCCAGCAGCGGCGTCTACCGGGCTGAAGCTTTCTTT. Amino acids: CASSGVYRAEAFF.

The genes are TRBV7-9 and TRBJ1-2; D is unresolved. CDR3 length: 13 residues. Trimming removed 3 bases at V and 2 bases at J, with 7 bases between. The germline V gene has CDR1 SEHNR and CDR2 FQNEAQ (reference sequence). CDR3 DNA sequence: TGTGCCAGCAGCTTCGGGATAAACTATGGCTACACCTTC. Protein sequence: CASSFGINYGYTF. The full variable domain, its missing parts supplied by reference TRBV7-9 and TRBJ1-2, is DTGVSQNPRHKITKRGQNVTFRCDPISEHNRLYWYRQTLGQGPEFLTYFQNEAQLEKSRLLSDRFSAERPKGSFSTLEIQRTEQGDSAMYLCASSFGINYGYTFGSGTRLTVV.

DNA of the CDR3: TGTGCCAGCAGCCTTAGGGTAGCGGGGGGTAAGGACAATGAGCAGTTCTTC. It encodes CASSLRVAGGKDNEQFF. The chain couples TRBV27 to TRBJ2-1; 10 bases fit TRBD2. The length of the CDR3 is 17 residues. Per germline, CDR1 MNHEY and CDR2 SMNVEV (reference sequence). V shed 6 bases and J 5 bases; nucleotides not matched to a gene: 13.

This clone appeared a single time. This chain links TRBV11-2 with TRBJ2-5, with 8 positions matching TRBD1. Unmatched junction bases numbered 6, after V lost 5 bases and J lost 7 bases. The CDR3 is 13 residues long. Germline V gene sequence: CDR1 SGHAT, CDR2 FQNNGV. CDR3 in amino acids: CASSQTGVGTQYF. In nucleotides, the CDR3 is TGTGCCAGCAGCCAGACAGGGGTGGGGACCCAGTACTTC.

The chain carries TRBV19 and TRBJ1-2; 9 bases fit TRBD1. The CDR3 is 15 amino acids. Per the germline V gene, CDR1 is LNHDA and CDR2 is SQIVND (reference sequence). V trimming: 1 base; J trimming: 6 bases; junction bases outside the gene matches: 6. CDR3 coding DNA: TGTGCCAGTAGTATAGTCTCAACAGGGGGCGATGGCTACACCTTC. Protein sequence: CASSIVSTGGDGYTF.

The chain is built from TRBV28 and TRBJ2-5; no clear D gene. V was cut by 6 bases and J by 5 bases, with 4 bases left in between. Germline V CDR1 and CDR2: MDHEN, SYDVKM. The CDR3 sequence is 10 residues long. CDR3 protein: CASRRETQYF. CDR3 in DNA: TGTGCCAGCAGGCGGGAGACCCAGTACTTC.

The V call is TRBV25-1, the J call TRBJ2-1; 9 bases map to TRBD1. V was pared by 4 bases and J by 4 bases, with 8 bases of the junction left unmatched. The CDR3 contains 16 residues. Germline assignment: CDR1 MGHDK and CDR2 SYGVNS. CDR3 bases: TGTGCCAGCAGTGCGGCGGGGACAGGGTGGTACAATGAGCAGTTCTTC. As protein: CASSAAGTGWYNEQFF.

In this sample, this clone turned up once. This chain links TRBV7-2 with TRBJ1-5, with D possibly being TRBD1 (5 bases). Trimming stripped 5 bases from V and 0 bases from J, with 17 bases between. Per the germline V gene, CDR1 is SGHTA and CDR2 is FQGNSA. The CDR3 consists of 17 residues. The CDR3 bases are TGTGCCAGCAGCCAAAATGGGGGGGGAGCTAGCAATCAGCCCCAGCATTTT. This encodes CASSQNGGGASNQPQHF.

V is TRBV5-5 and J is TRBJ1-1; 8 nucleotides agree with TRBD1. The CDR3 contains 14 residues. J gave up 1 base and V 4 bases, and 3 bases lay outside the gene matches. Germline CDR1 reads SGHKS; CDR2 reads YYEKEE (reference sequence). The CDR3, as DNA: TGTGCCAGCAGCCGACAGGGGCAGAACACTGAAGCTTTCTTT. Its protein product is CASSRQGQNTEAFF.

This chain connects TRBV7-9 to TRBJ2-5, with 7 bases fitting TRBD2. The CDR3 covers 13 residues. The germline V gene has CDR1 SEHNR and CDR2 FQNEAQ (reference sequence). J lost 5 bases, V lost 5 bases, and 5 bases had no gene match. The CDR3 region has the DNA TGTGCCAGCAGCCCGACCGGGAGGGAGACCCAGTACTTC. Its protein is CASSPTGRETQYF.

The genes are TRBV6-5 and TRBJ1-2; D is undetermined. Germline lookup yields CDR1 MNHEY and CDR2 SVGAGI. This CDR3 contains 13 residues. Trimming cost V 4 bases and J 7 bases, with 13 bases left between them. The CDR3 protein is CASSFLTRSGYTF. The CDR3 coding sequence is TGTGCCAGCAGTTTCTTAACTCGGAGTGGCTACACCTTC.

The V call is TRBV28, the J call TRBJ2-5; the D gene is possibly TRBD1 (6 bases). V was pared by 3 bases and J by 9 bases, with 23 bases between. CDR1 is MDHEN and CDR2 is SYDVKM in the germline V gene. The length of the CDR3 is 16 residues. DNA for the CDR3: TGTGCCAGCAGTTTGGCCTCAGGGGCCACGTTAGTGGCCCAGTACTTC. Its translation is CASSLASGATLVAQYF.

The chain has TRBV11-2 and TRBJ2-2, with 14 nucleotides matching TRBD2. With 1 base clipped from V and 4 bases from J, the junction kept 8 bases outside the gene matches. CDR3 length: 19 amino acids. CDR1 is SGHAT, CDR2 FQNNGV, per germline. The CDR3 region is CASSLVTSGGALFTGELFF. Here the CDR3 DNA reads TGTGCCAGCAGCTTAGTGACTAGCGGGGGGGCCCTGTTCACCGGGGAGCTGTTTTTT.

This rearrangement joins TRBV28 to TRBJ1-2; no firm D call. Germline V gives CDR1 MDHEN, CDR2 SYDVKM. CDR3 length: 18 amino acids. Trimming removed 3 bases at V and 4 bases at J, with 24 bases between. CDR3 in amino acids: CASSFPEDRNGLTYGYTF. In DNA form, the CDR3 reads TGTGCCAGCAGTTTTCCAGAGGATCGGAACGGACTCACCTATGGCTACACCTTC.

The chain employs TRBV7-9 and TRBJ1-2; D gene ambiguous. V was clipped by 6 bases and J by 0 bases, with 17 bases between them. The length of the CDR3 is 16 residues. The V gene's germline CDR1 is SEHNR and CDR2 FQNEAQ (reference sequence). The CDR3 sequence is CASRSSLSVANYGYTF. CDR3 nucleotide sequence: TGTGCCAGCAGGTCTAGCCTATCCGTTGCTAACTATGGCTACACCTTC.